A selection of T cell receptor beta chains follows, all from one sample in a study of T cell changes during pregnancy in multiple sclerosis. Profiling relied on immunoSEQ multiplex PCR, and the TCRdb table lists in-frame clones only, not all of them. The table has tens of thousands of clones, nearly 95% seen once; the top ten hold about 0.61%. This sample comprised CD4+ T cells from peripheral blood mononuclear cells, obtained after pregnancy. All receptors come from a female donor in good health, enrolled as a control in a pregnancy study. The CDR3 runs from the conserved cysteine through the conserved F or W. D genes are given only for firm matches. Rows may omit the clone size; those that give it use once, few, many or a size class.

>-|TRBV5-1|TRBJ2-5|-
CASSPDNEETQYF
TGCGCCAGCAGCCCGGACAACGAAGAGACCCAGTACTTC
>TRBD1|TRBV7-2|TRBJ1-1|-
CASSSRTGGSSEAFF
TGTGCCAGCAGCTCACGGACAGGGGGCTCGTCTGAAGCTTTCTTT
>-|TRBV9|TRBJ2-3|once
CASTIRENLDTQYF
TGTGCCAGCACTATTCGGGAGAACCTGGATACGCAGTATTTT
>-|TRBV5-1|TRBJ1-1|-
CASGPSGASNMNTEAFF
TGCGCCAGCGGCCCCTCAGGGGCGAGCAACATGAACACTGAAGCTTTCTTT
>-|TRBV19|TRBJ1-4|-
CASSAGILINEKLFF
TGTGCCAGTAGTGCCGGGATCTTAATTAATGAAAAACTGTTTTTT
>-|TRBV30|TRBJ1-6|-
CAWTRTVSPLHF
TGTGCCTGGACTCGGACAGTTTCACCCCTCCACTTT
>-|TRBV10-3|TRBJ1-2|few
CAIRIRVVANYGYTF
TGTGCCATCAGGATCAGGGTAGTGGCTAACTATGGCTACACCTTC
>-|TRBV25-1|TRBJ1-2|-
CASSVSGSYGYTF
TGTGCCAGCAGTGTTTCGGGTTCTTATGGCTACACCTTC
>-|TRBV5-1|TRBJ2-7|-
CASSPEGHRNSYEQYF
TGCGCCAGCAGCCCAGAGGGACACCGGAACTCCTACGAGCAGTACTTC
>TRBD1|TRBV7-2|TRBJ2-7|once
CASSPRGQGVYEQYF
TGTGCCAGCAGCCCGCGGGGACAGGGAGTCTACGAGCAGTACTTC